The clone carrying this T cell receptor (beta chain) appeared a single time. Its antigen is still unknown. The sample is drawn from a study of PD-L1 blockade in urothelial cancer. Across the whole study: Samples of blood were analyzed 3 weeks (second dose) and 6 weeks after treatment start.

V was clipped by 0 bases and J by 1 base, with 6 bases between them. CDR3 length: 14 amino acids. The germline CDR1 and CDR2 sequences are SGHTA and FQGNSA. Time point denoted: pretreatment peripheral blood. Repertoires were generated with immunoSEQ multiplex PCR, while TCRdb's copy carries only in-frame clones and drops some. The profile shows fewer than 50,000 clones, approximately 91% of them singletons. General study findings and limits: The study found that durable-benefit patients expanded tumor-associated blood clones more at 3 weeks. Below-median blood TCR clonality before treatment forecast better survival.

The rearrangement links TRBV7-2 to TRBJ2-5, with D unclear. This receptor was taken from a donor at least 40 years old with urothelial cancer. This sample comprised PBMCs, obtained around atezolizumab (anti-PD-L1) treatment. This CDR3 is CASSLAGTQETQYF. The CDR3 region has the DNA TGTGCCAGCAGCTTAGCGGGCACCCAAGAGACCCAGTACTTC. Together with reference TRBV7-2 and TRBJ2-5, the CDR3 gives the full variable domain: GAGVSQSPSNKVTEKGKDVELRCDPISGHTALYWYRQSLGQGLEFLIYFQGNSAPDKSGLPSDRFSAERTGGSVSTLTIQRTQQEDSAVYLCASSLAGTQETQYFGPGTRLLVL.